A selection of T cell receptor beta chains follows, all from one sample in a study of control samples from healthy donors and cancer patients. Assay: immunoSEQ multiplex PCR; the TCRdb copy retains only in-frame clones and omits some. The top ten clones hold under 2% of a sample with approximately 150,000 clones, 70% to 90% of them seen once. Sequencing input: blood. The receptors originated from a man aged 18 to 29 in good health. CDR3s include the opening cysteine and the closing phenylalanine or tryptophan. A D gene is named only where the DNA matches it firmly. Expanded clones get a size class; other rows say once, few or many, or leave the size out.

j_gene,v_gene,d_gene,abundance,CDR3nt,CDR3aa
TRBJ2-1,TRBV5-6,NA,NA,TGTGCCAGCAGCTTGTGGGGAGCGCGGCAGTTCTTC,CASSLWGARQFF
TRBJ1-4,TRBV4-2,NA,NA,TGTGCCAGCAGCCCGCCCTCTAAAGGGACGTTTGAAAAACTGTTTTTT,CASSPPSKGTFEKLFF
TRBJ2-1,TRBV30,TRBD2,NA,TGTGCCTGGACCGGGAGGGATGAGCAGTTCTTC,CAWTGRDEQFF
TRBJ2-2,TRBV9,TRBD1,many,TGTGCCAGCAGCGTAGGGACAGGGGGCGAGACCGGGGAGCTGTTTTTT,CASSVGTGGETGELFF
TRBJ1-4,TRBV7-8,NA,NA,TGTGCCAGCAGCCCTACACCATCCCAGGGGGAAAAACTGTTTTTT,CASSPTPSQGEKLFF
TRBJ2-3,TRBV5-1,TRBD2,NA,TGCGCCAGCAGCTTGGGGATTCTAGCGGGGGATACAGATACGCAGTATTTT,CASSLGILAGDTDTQYF
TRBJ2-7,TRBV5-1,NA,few,TGCGCCAGCAGCTTGGCCGGGACGTTATCCTACGAGCAGTACTTC,CASSLAGTLSYEQYF
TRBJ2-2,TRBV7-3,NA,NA,TGTGCCAGCAGCTTAAATGGGGGCAGCTCAACCGGGGAGCTGTTTTTT,CASSLNGGSSTGELFF
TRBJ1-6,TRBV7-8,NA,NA,TGTGCCAGCAGCTTACTCGGACGGACTCTCTCCTCACCCCTCCACTTT,CASSLLGRTLSSPLHF
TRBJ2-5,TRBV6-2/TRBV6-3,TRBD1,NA,TGTGCCAGCAGTTACTCTGGGACAGGGGGAGAGACCCAGTACTTC,CASSYSGTGGETQYF
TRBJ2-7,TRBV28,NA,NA,TGTGCCAGCAAAGCGGACAGCATTCTAAACGAGCAGTACTTC,CASKADSILNEQYF
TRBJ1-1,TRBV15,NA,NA,TGTGCCACCAGCAGTCTGGACACGAGGAACACTGAAGCTTTCTTT,CATSSLDTRNTEAFF
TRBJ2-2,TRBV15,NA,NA,TGTGCCACCAGCCCTGACCGGGGTGGCGGGGAGCTGTTTTTT,CATSPDRGGGELFF
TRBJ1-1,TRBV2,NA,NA,TGTGCCAGCAGTGACTGGGGGGCGGCCACTGAAGCTTTCTTT,CASSDWGAATEAFF
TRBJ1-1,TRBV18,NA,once,TGTGCCAGCTCCCCCCGATTGAACACTGAAGCTTTCTTT,CASSPRLNTEAFF
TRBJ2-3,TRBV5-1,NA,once,TGCGCCAGCAGCTTGGGTACGTCCCCAGATACGCAGTATTTT,CASSLGTSPDTQYF